The 9 T cell receptor beta chains in this list originate from one sample, sequenced in a study of tumor and adjacent non-tumor tissue in lung cancer. The template was RNA from unsorted bulk tissue. Distant lung tissue was collected more than 3 cm away from the tumor edge. Three rounds of nested PCR, following a modified ARM-PCR protocol, produced the TCRbeta library. TCRdb fed the multiplex PCR reads into MiXCR, producing one record per CDR3 protein. Of around 75,000 distinct CDR3 sequences in the sample, around 70% are singletons; the top ten hold 28%. Sequenced material: distant non-tumor lung tissue. These receptors were collected from a woman aged 45-65 years with non-small cell lung cancer.

Many counts were recorded for this clonotype. V gene TRBV13 combines with J gene TRBJ2-7, with 8 bases matching TRBD2. CDR3 length: 15 amino acids. After removal of 1 base from V and 3 bases from J, the junction contained 5 bases not matched to a gene. Germline CDR1 PRHDT, CDR2 FYEKMQ (reference sequence). In DNA, the CDR3 is TGTGCCAGCAGCTTAGCACCTAGCGGGTACTACGAGCAGTACTTC. Translating it yields CASSLAPSGYYEQYF.

On this clonotype: Germline and junction disagree at one end, which may indicate a read error. The CDR3 here is CANNRRQGGSTDTRYF. The CDR3, as DNA: TGTGCCAACAATAGAAGACAGGGGGGAAGCACAGATACGCGGTATTTT. The chain employs TRBV12-3 or TRBV12-4 and TRBJ2-3; 9 nucleotides match TRBD1. The CDR3 loop spans 16 amino acids.

Worth noting for this clonotype: Sequence at one end of the junction differs from germline and may be a read error. The CDR3 sequence is CASSTRATDTQYF. The CDR3 coding sequence is TGTGCCAGCAGTACCAGGGCTACAGATACGCAGTATTTC. This sequence joins TRBV11-3 and TRBJ2-3, with TRBD1 as a possible D gene (5 bases). There are 13 residues in the CDR3. Germline assignment: CDR1 SGHNT and CDR2 YENEEA.

This clonotype is a singleton in its sample. The junction and the germline gene differ at one end; a read error may be behind it. The rearrangement links TRBV28 to TRBJ2-7; TRBD2 matches at 9 bases. The germline CDR1 and CDR2 sequences are MDHEN and SYDVKM. The CDR3 runs 15 residues. As DNA, the CDR3 is TGTGCCAGCGGTTTAGCGGGGGCCAGCTCCTACAAGCAGTACTTC. Translated: CASGLAGASSYKQYF.

For this clonotype: This may come from a read error, since a much larger clone is one base off. The chain has TRBV5-5 and TRBJ2-5; D is unresolved. The V end lost 1 base, the J end lost 1 base, and 8 bases lay between the germline ends. This CDR3 is 14 amino acids long. CDR1 and CDR2 (germline): SGHKS, YYEKEE (reference sequence). The CDR3 DNA reads TGTGCCAGCAGCTTGATAGGACCCCAAGAGACCCAGTACTTC. Its protein is CASSLIGPQETQYF.

Concerning this clonotype itself: One end of the junction fails to match germline, which may point to a read error. The rearrangement uses TRBV28 and TRBJ2-7; D is possibly TRBD1 (5 bases). This CDR3 contains 13 residues. The germline CDR1 and CDR2 sequences are MDHEN and SYDVKM. CDR3 in DNA: TGTGCTAGCAGCCGGATCCAGGGTCGCGAGCAGTACTTC. This encodes CASSRIQGREQYF.

About this clonotype: The junction does not match germline at one end; this may be a read error. The chain recombines TRBV5-1 with TRBJ2-5; possibly TRBD1 for D (6 bases). The CDR3 length is 17 residues. The germline CDR1 and CDR2 sequences are SGHRS and YFSETQ. The CDR3 nucleotides are TGCGCCAGCAGCACTTTTGGGGGCGGGCCTTCTGGGGAGACTCAGTACTTC. It translates to CASSTFGGGPSGETQYF.

This clonotype was picked up many times. The chain couples TRBV29-1 to TRBJ2-1; D is undetermined. The germline gives CDR1 SQVTM, CDR2 ANQGSEA. The CDR3 length is 16 residues. V was cut by 3 bases and J by 3 bases, with 18 bases left in between. CDR3: CSVEGLAANNYNEQFF. In DNA form, the CDR3 reads TGCAGCGTTGAGGGTCTGGCGGCCAATAACTACAATGAGCAGTTCTTC.

As concerns this clonotype: A junction boundary mismatches the germline segment, possibly from a read error. The chain couples TRBV5-4 to TRBJ1-1; maybe TRBD1 (6 bases). CDR1 and CDR2 from the germline V gene are SGHNT and YYREEE (reference sequence). This CDR3 has 17 amino acids. The CDR3 here is CASSLAAGRGGNTEALF. In DNA, the CDR3 is TGTGCCAGCAGCTTGGCTGCCGGCAGGGGAGGGAACACTGAAGCTCTCTTT.